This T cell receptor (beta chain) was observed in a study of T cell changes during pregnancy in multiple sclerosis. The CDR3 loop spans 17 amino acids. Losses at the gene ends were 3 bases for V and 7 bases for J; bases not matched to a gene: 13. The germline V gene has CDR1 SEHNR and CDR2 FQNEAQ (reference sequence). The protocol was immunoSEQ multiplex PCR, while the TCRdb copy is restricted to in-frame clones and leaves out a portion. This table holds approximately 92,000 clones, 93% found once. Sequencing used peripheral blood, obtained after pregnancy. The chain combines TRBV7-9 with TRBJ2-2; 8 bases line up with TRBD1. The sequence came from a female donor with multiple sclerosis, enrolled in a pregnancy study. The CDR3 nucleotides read TGTGCCAGCAGCTTCTTATTTCGGACAGGGATGGACGGGGAGCTGTTTTTT. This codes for CASSFLFRTGMDGELFF.